This paragraph covers one TCR beta chain sequence. In the original analysis: Amplifying reference gene primers gave estimates of nucleated cell counts. This table comes from immunoSEQ multiplex PCR, and its TCRdb copy is limited to in-frame clones, with some not included. Clone size and the V and J calls come from that table; the DNA yielded D and trimming. The table includes roughly 59,000 clones, 65% to 85% detected once. The CDR3 runs 16 residues. V was cut by 2 bases and J by 6 bases, with 20 bases left in between. Germline CDR1 KGHSH, CDR2 LQKENI. The entry originates in a study of blood T cell repertoires in COVID-19. Across the whole study: The United States, Italy and Spain provided the acute and convalescent COVID-19 samples. T cells, B-cell-depleted T cells, or PBMCs provided the cDNA or gDNA that served as material.

The V call is TRBV18, the J call TRBJ2-7; a weak D match, TRBD1 (8 bases). The receptor's source is a human donor in a cohort sampled during active COVID-19. Specimen: peripheral blood. The CDR3 DNA follows: TGTGCCAGCTCACCAAGGGGCGCAGGGGGCGGGGGCGAGCAGTACTTC. It translates to CASSPRGAGGGGEQYF.